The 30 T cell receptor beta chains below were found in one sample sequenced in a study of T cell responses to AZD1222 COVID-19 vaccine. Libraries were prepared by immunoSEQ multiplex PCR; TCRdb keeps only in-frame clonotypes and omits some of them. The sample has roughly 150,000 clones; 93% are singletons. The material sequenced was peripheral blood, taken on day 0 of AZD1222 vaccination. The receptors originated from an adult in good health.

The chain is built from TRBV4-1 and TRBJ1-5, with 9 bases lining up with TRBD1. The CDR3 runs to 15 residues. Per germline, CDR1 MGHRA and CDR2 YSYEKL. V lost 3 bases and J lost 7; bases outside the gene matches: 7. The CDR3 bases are TGCGCCAGCAGCCACCTTACAGGGGGCGCGCAGCCCCAGCATTTT. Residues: CASSHLTGGAQPQHF.

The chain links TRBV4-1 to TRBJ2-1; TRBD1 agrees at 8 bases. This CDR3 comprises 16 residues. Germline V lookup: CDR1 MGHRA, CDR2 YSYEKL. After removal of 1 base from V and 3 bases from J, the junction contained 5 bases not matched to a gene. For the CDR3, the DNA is TGCGCCAGCAGCCAAGCCGGGACAGGTCTCTACAATGAGCAGTTCTTC. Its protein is CASSQAGTGLYNEQFF.

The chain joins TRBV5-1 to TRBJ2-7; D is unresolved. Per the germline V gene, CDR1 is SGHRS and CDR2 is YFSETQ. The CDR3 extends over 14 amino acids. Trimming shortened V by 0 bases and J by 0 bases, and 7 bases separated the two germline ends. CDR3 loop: CASSLVWASYEQYF. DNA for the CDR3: TGCGCCAGCAGCTTGGTCTGGGCCTCCTACGAGCAGTACTTC.

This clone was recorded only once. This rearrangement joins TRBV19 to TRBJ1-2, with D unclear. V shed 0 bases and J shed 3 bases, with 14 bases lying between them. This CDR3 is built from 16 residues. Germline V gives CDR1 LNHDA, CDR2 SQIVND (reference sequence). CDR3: CASSIDGRRVHYGYTF. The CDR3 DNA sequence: TGTGCCAGTAGTATAGATGGTCGGCGGGTTCACTATGGCTACACCTTC.

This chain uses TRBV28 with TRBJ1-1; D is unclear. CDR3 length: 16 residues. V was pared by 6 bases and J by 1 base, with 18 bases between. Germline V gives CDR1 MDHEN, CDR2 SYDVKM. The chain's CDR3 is CASSSNWHTANTEAFF. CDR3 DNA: TGTGCCAGCAGCTCAAACTGGCACACGGCGAACACTGAAGCTTTCTTT.

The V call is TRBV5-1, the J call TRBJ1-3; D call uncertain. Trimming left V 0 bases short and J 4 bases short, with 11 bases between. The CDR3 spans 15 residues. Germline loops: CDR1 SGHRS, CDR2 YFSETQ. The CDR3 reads CASSLAPVSGNTIYF. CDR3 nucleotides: TGCGCCAGCAGCTTGGCCCCGGTTTCAGGAAACACCATATATTTT.

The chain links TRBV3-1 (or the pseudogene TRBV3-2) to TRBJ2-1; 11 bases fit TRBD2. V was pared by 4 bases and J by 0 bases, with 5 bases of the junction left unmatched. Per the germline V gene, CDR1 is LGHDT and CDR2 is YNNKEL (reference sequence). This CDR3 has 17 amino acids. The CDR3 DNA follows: TGTGCCAGCAGCCGCATAGCGGGAGGGTTCTCCTACAATGAGCAGTTCTTC. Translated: CASSRIAGGFSYNEQFF.

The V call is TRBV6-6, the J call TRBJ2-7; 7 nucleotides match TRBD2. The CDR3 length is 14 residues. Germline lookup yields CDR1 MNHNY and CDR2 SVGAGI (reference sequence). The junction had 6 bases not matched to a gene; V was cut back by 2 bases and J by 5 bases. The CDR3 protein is CASSYDGLVHEQYF. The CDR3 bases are TGTGCCAGCAGTTACGATGGACTAGTCCACGAGCAGTACTTC.

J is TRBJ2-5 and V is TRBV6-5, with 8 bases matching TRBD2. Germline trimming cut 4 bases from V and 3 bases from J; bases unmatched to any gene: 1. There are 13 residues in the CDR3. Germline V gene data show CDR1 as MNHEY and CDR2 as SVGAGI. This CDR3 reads CASSWGLEETQYF. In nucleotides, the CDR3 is TGTGCCAGCAGTTGGGGACTAGAAGAGACCCAGTACTTC.

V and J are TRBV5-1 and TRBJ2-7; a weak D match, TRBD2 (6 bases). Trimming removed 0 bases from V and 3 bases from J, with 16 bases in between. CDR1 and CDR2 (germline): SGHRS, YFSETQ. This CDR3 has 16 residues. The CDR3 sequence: CASSLGWRAQVYEQYF. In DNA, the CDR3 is TGCGCCAGCAGCTTGGGATGGAGGGCTCAAGTCTACGAGCAGTACTTC. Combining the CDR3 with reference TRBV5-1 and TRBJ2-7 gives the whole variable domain KAGVTQTPRYLIKTRGQQVTLSCSPISGHRSVSWYQQTPGQGLQFLFEYFSETQRNKGNFPGRFSGRQFSNSRSEMNVSTLELGDSALYLCASSLGWRAQVYEQYFGPGTRLTVT.

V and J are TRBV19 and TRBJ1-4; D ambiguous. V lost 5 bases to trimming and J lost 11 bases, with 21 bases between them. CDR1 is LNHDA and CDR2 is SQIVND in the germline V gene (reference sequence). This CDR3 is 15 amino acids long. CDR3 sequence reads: CASSVTPGNGRKLFF. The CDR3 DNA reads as TGTGCCAGTAGTGTTACACCCGGGAACGGCAGGAAACTGTTTTTT. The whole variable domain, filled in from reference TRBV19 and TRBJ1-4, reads DGGITQSPKYLFRKEGQNVTLSCEQNLNHDAMYWYRQDPGQGLRLIYYSQIVNDFQKGDIAEGYSVSREKKESFPLTVTSAQKNPTAFYLCASSVTPGNGRKLFFGSGTQLSVL.

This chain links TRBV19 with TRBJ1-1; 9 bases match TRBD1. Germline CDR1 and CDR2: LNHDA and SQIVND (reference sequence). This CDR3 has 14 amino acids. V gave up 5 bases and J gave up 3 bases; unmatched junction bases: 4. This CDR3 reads CASSWTGDHTEAFF. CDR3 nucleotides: TGTGCCAGTAGTTGGACAGGGGACCACACTGAAGCTTTCTTT. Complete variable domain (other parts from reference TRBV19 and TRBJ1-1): DGGITQSPKYLFRKEGQNVTLSCEQNLNHDAMYWYRQDPGQGLRLIYYSQIVNDFQKGDIAEGYSVSREKKESFPLTVTSAQKNPTAFYLCASSWTGDHTEAFFGQGTRLTVV.

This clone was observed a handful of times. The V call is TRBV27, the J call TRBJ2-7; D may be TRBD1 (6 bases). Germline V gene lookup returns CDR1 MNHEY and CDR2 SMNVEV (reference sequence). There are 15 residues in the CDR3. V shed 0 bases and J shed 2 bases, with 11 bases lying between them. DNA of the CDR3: TGTGCCAGCAGTTTATCATGGACAGAAACCTACGAGCAGTACTTC. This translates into CASSLSWTETYEQYF.

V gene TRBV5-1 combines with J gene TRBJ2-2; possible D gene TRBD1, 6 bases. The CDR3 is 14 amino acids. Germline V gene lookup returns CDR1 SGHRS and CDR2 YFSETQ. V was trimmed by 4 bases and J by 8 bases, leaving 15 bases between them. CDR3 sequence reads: CASSTQGAEGELFF. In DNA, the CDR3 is TGCGCCAGCAGCACACAGGGTGCGGAGGGGGAGCTGTTTTTT.

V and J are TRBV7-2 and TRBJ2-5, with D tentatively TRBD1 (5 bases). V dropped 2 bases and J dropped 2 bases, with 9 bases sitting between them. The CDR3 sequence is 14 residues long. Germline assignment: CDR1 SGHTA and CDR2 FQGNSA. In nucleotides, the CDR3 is TGTGCCAGCAGCTTAAGCAGGGCACAAGAGACCCAGTACTTC. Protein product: CASSLSRAQETQYF.

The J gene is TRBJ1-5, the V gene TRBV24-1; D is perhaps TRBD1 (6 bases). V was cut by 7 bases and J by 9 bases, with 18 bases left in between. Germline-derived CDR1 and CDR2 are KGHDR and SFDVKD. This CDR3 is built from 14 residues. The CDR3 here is CATSQEGVPSPQHF. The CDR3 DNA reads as TGTGCCACCAGCCAGGAGGGGGTCCCTTCGCCCCAGCATTTT.

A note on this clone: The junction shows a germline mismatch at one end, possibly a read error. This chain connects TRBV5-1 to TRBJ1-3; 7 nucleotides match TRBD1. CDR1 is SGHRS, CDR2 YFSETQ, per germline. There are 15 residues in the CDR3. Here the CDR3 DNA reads TGCGCCAACAGCCGAACAGGGGCATCTGGAAACACCATATATTTT. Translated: CANSRTGASGNTIYF.

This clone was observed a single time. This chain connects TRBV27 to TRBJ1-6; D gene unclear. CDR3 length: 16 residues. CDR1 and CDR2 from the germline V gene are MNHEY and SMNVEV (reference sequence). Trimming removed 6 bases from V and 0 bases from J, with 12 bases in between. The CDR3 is CASRGVISSYNSPLHF. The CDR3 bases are TGTGCCAGCAGAGGCGTCATTAGCTCCTATAATTCACCCCTCCACTTT.

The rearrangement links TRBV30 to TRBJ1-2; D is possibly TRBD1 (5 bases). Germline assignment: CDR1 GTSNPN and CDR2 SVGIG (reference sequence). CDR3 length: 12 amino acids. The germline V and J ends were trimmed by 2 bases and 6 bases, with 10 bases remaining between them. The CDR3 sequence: CAWSNPGDGYTF. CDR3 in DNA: TGTGCCTGGAGTAATCCGGGGGATGGCTACACCTTC.

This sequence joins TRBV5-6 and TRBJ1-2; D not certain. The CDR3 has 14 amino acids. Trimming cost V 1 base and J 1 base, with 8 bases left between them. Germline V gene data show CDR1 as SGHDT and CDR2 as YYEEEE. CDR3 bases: TGTGCCAGCAGCTTGCGGCAGATTAACTATGGCTACACCTTC. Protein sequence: CASSLRQINYGYTF. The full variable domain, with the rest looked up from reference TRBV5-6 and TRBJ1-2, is DAGVTQSPTHLIKTRGQQVTLRCSPKSGHDTVSWYQQALGQGPQFIFQYYEEEERQRGNFPDRFSGHQFPNYSSELNVNALLLGDSALYLCASSLRQINYGYTFGSGTRLTVV.

The CDR3 DNA follows: TGTGCCAGCAGGGTAGGACAGGGGGCCGGGAACACTGAAGCTTTCTTT. It translates to CASRVGQGAGNTEAFF. The genes are TRBV28 and TRBJ1-1; TRBD1 matches 11 bases. The V segment lost 6 bases and the J segment 1 base; nucleotides outside the gene matches: 7. CDR3 length equals 16 residues. Germline V CDR1 and CDR2: MDHEN, SYDVKM.

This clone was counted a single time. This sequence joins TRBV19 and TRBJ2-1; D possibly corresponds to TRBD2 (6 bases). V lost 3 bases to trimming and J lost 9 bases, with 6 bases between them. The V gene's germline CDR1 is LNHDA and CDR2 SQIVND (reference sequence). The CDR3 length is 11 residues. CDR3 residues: CASSIGSEQFF. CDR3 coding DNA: TGTGCCAGTAGTATCGGGAGTGAGCAGTTCTTC.

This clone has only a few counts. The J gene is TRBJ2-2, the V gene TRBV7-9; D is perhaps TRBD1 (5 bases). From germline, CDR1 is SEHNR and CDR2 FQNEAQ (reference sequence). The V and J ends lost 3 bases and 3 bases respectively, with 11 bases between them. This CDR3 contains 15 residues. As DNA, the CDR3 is TGTGCCAGCAGCTTGGGAAAAGGGGACACCGGGGAGCTGTTTTTT. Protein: CASSLGKGDTGELFF.

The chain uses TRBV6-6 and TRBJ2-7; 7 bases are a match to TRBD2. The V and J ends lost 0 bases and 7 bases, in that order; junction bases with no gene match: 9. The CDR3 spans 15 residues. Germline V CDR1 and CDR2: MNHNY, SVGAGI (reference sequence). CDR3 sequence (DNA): TGTGCCAGCAGTTACTCGACACTAGCGAAGGGTGAGCAGTACTTC. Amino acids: CASSYSTLAKGEQYF.

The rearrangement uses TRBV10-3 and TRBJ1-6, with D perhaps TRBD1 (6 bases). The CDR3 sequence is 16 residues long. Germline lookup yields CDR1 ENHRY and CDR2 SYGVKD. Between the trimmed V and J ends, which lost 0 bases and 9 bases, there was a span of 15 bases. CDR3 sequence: CAISESMWGAGSPLHF. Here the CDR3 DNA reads TGTGCCATCAGTGAGTCGATGTGGGGGGCTGGTTCACCCCTCCACTTT.

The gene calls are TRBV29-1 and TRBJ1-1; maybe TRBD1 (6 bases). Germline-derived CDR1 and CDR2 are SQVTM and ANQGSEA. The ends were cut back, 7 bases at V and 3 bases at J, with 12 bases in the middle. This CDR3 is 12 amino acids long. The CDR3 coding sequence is TGCAGCGCAACGGACAGCCACACTGAAGCTTTCTTT. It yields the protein CSATDSHTEAFF.

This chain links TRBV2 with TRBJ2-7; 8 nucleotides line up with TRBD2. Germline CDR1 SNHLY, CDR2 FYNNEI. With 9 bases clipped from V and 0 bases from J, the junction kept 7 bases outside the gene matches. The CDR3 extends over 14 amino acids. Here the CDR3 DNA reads TGTGCCAGTCTCAGTAGCGGGGACTCCTACGAGCAGTACTTC. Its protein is CASLSSGDSYEQYF.

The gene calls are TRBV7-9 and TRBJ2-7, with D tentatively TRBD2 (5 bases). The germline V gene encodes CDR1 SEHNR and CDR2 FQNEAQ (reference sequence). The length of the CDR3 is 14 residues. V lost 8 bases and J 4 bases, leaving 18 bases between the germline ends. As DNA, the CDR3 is TGTGCCAGCTCAGAACGGGGTTTTGGTTACGAGCAGTACTTC. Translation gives CASSERGFGYEQYF. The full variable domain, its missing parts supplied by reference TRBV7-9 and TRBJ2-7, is DTGVSQNPRHKITKRGQNVTFRCDPISEHNRLYWYRQTLGQGPEFLTYFQNEAQLEKSRLLSDRFSAERPKGSFSTLEIQRTEQGDSAMYLCASSERGFGYEQYFGPGTRLTVT.

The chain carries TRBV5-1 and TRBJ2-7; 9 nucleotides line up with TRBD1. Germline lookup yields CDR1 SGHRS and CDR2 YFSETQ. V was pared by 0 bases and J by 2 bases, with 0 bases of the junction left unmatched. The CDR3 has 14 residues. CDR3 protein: CASSLGQGAYEQYF. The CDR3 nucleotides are TGCGCCAGCAGCTTGGGACAGGGGGCCTACGAGCAGTACTTC.

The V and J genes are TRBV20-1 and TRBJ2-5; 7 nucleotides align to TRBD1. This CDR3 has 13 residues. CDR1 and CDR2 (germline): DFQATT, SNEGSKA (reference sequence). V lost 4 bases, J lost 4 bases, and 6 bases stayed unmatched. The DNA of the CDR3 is TGCAGTGCTATTGACAGGGAGATAGAGACCCAGTACTTC. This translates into CSAIDREIETQYF.